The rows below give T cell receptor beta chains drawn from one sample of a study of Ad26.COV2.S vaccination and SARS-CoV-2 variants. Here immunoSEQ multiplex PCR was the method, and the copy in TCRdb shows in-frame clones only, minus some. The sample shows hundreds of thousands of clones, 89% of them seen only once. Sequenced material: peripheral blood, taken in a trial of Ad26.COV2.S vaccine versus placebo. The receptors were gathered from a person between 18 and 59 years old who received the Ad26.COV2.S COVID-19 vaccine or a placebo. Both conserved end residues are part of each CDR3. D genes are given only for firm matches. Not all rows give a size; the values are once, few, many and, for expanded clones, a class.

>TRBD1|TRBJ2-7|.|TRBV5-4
CASSLKDRDNGEQYF
TGTGCCAGCAGCCTGAAAGACAGGGATAACGGCGAGCAGTACTTC
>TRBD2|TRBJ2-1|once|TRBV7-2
CASSLGTSGGNEQFF
TGTGCCAGCAGCTTAGGGACTAGCGGCGGGAATGAGCAGTTCTTC
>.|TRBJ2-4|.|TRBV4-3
CASSQDIGGAKNIQYF
TGCGCCAGCAGCCAAGATATCGGCGGAGCCAAAAACATTCAGTACTTC
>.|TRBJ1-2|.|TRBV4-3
CASSQGVGTNYGYTF
TGCGCCAGCAGCCAAGGGGTAGGGACTAACTATGGCTACACCTTC
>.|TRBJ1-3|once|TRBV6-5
CASSSISRNTIYF
TGTGCCAGCAGTTCTATCAGTAGAAACACCATATATTTT
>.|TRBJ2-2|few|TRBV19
CASIARGRGLGELFF
TGTGCCAGCATCGCCCGCGGACGGGGGTTAGGGGAGCTGTTTTTT
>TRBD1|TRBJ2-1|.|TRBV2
CASSGDGGTGNKQFF
TGTGCCAGCAGTGGTGATGGGGGGACAGGGAATAAGCAGTTCTTC
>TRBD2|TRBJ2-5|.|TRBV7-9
CASSLIRTSGGSGTQYF
TGTGCCAGCAGCTTAATTCGGACTAGCGGGGGCTCCGGGACCCAGTACTTC
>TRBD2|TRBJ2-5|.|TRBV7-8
CASKTIGRRGSGGETQYF
TGTGCCAGCAAAACTATCGGCAGGCGGGGTTCGGGAGGAGAGACCCAGTACTTC
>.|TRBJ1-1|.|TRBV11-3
CASSLDRWTEAFF
TGTGCCAGCAGCTTAGATCGGTGGACTGAAGCTTTCTTT
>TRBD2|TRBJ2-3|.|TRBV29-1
CSVPLAGGFDTDTQYF
TGCAGCGTTCCCCTAGCGGGAGGGTTTGACACAGATACGCAGTATTTT
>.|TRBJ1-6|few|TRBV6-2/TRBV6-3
CASSYGNSPLHF
TGTGCCAGCAGTTACGGGAATTCACCCCTCCACTTT
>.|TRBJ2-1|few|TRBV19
CASSKRGTITSNEQFF
TGTGCCAGTAGTAAGAGGGGGACTATTACAAGCAATGAGCAGTTCTTC
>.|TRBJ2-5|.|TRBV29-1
CSVRPLYQETQYF
TGCAGCGTAAGACCCCTGTACCAAGAGACCCAGTACTTC
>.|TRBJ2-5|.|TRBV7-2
CASSFGGGGETQYF
TGTGCCAGCAGCTTCGGCGGGGGCGGAGAGACCCAGTACTTC
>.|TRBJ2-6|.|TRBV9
CASARGGSGANVLTF
TGTGCCAGCGCCCGCGGTGGTTCTGGGGCCAACGTCCTGACTTTC
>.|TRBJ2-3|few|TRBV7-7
CASSLRLATTDTQYF
TGTGCCAGCAGCTTAAGGTTGGCTACCACAGATACGCAGTATTTT
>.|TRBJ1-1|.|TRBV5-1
CASSVQGAPEAFF
TGCGCCAGCAGCGTCCAGGGTGCCCCTGAAGCTTTCTTT
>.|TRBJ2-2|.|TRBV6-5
CASSWGTDAGGELFF
TGTGCCAGCAGTTGGGGGACGGACGCGGGAGGGGAGCTGTTTTTT
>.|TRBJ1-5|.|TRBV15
CATSRGNQPQHF
TGTGCCACCAGCAGAGGTAATCAGCCCCAGCATTTT
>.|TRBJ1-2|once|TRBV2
CASSRNPGAGYTF
TGTGCCAGCAGTCGAAATCCGGGTGCGGGCTACACCTTC
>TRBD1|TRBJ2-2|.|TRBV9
CASSVGQGDDTGELFF
TGTGCCAGCAGCGTAGGGCAGGGGGACGACACCGGGGAGCTGTTTTTT
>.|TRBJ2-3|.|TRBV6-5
CASSLRQTTDTQYF
TGTGCCAGCAGTCTCCGACAGACCACAGATACGCAGTATTTT
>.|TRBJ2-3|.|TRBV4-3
CASSRTGGGRHPTDTQYF
TGCGCCAGCAGCCGTACTGGCGGGGGCCGTCACCCCACAGATACGCAGTATTTT
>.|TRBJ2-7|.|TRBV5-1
CASSLVPGVDEQYF
TGCGCCAGCAGCTTGGTTCCAGGGGTGGACGAGCAGTACTTC
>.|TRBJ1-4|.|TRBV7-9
CASSSRGPTNEKLFF
TGTGCCAGCAGCTCCCGGGGGCCCACAAATGAAAAACTGTTTTTT
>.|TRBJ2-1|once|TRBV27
CASSFRLEQFF
TGTGCCAGCAGTTTTCGGCTGGAGCAGTTCTTC
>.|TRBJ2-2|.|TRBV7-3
CASSLNMNTGELFF
TGTGCCAGCAGCTTAAACATGAACACCGGGGAGCTGTTTTTT
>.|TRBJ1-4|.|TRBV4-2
CASSQDRQELFF
TGTGCCAGCAGCCAAGATAGGCAGGAACTGTTTTTT
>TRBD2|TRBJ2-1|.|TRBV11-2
CASSLTAAGEGNEQFF
TGTGCCAGCAGCTTAACAGCCGCGGGGGAGGGAAATGAGCAGTTCTTC
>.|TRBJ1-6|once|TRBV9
CASSRGTSPTYNSPLHF
TGTGCCAGCAGCAGAGGGACCTCCCCGACCTATAATTCACCCCTCCACTTT
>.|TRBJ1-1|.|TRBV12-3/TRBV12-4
CASSLTQGPEAFF
TGTGCCAGCAGTCTCACGCAGGGCCCTGAAGCTTTCTTT
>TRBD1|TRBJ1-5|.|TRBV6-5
CASRDDRAPNQPQHF
TGTGCCAGCAGAGACGACAGGGCCCCGAATCAGCCCCAGCATTTT
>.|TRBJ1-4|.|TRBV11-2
CASSLVGPATNEKLFF
TGTGCCAGCAGCTTAGTGGGTCCTGCAACTAATGAAAAACTGTTTTTT
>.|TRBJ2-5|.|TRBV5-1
CASSLNSEETQYF
TGCGCCAGCAGCTTGAATAGTGAAGAGACCCAGTACTTC
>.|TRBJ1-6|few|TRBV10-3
CAMQQGLGDSPLHF
TGTGCCATGCAACAGGGATTGGGGGATTCACCCCTCCACTTT
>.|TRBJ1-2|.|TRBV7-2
CASSPIYYGYTF
TGTGCCAGCAGCCCCATATATTATGGCTACACCTTC
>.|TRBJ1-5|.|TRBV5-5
CASSFSPPDPQHF
TGTGCCAGCAGCTTCTCACCACCTGACCCCCAGCATTTT
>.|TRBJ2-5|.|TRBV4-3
CASSLADQETQYF
TGCGCCAGCAGCCTGGCGGACCAAGAGACCCAGTACTTC
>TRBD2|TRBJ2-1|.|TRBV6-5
CASSLQRDYNNEQFF
TGTGCCAGCAGTCTCCAGCGGGACTATAACAATGAGCAGTTCTTC
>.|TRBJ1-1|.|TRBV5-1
CASSLEALGEAFF
TGCGCCAGCAGCTTGGAGGCTCTCGGGGAAGCTTTCTTT